Each of the 3 T cell receptor beta chains below was sequenced from the same sample in a study of human T cells and chemical hapten exposure. Each CDR3 protein gets one entry after TCRdb re-called the RACE reads with MiXCR. The table shows approximately 46,000 distinct CDR3 sequences, with approximately 9.5% occurring only once. Time point described: patch test 2, 6 weeks after DPC sensitization. Noted treatment: therapeutic diphenylcyclopropenone sensitization with weekly scalp DPC. Unfractionated whole blood served as the source for total RNA extraction. This specimen consisted of whole blood, obtained in connection with sensitization to the hapten diphenylcyclopropenone (DPC). All receptors come from a young woman with alopecia areata. Some clones in this sample may be carry-over from other donors' samples.

The sample holds many counts of this clonotype. The genes are TRBV19 and TRBJ1-1, with D possibly being TRBD1 (5 bases). The CDR3 consists of 11 residues. Trimming took 7 bases from V and 10 from J, leaving 13 bases between them. Looked up from germline, CDR1 is LNHDA and CDR2 is SQIVND (reference sequence). CDR3 in amino acids: CASMNVGTAFF. CDR3 coding DNA: TGTGCCAGTATGAATGTGGGGACAGCTTTCTTT.

The chain uses TRBV6-4 and TRBJ1-2; tentatively, D is TRBD1 (5 bases). V lost 4 bases and J 8 bases, leaving 17 bases between the germline ends. Germline values: CDR1 MRHNA, CDR2 SNTAGT. CDR3 length: 14 amino acids. The CDR3 DNA reads TGTGCCAGCAGTGCCGGGGCAGGTGCAAGGGGCTACACCTTC. Its protein is CASSAGAGARGYTF.

This clonotype was detected many times. The chain employs TRBV7-8 and TRBJ1-5; D is possibly TRBD1 (6 bases). The CDR3 has 15 residues. V was shortened by 1 base and J by 5 bases, with 12 bases between the two germline ends. CDR1 and CDR2 from the germline V gene are SGHVS and FQNEAQ. CDR3 in DNA: TGTGCCAGCAGCTTAGACTCACAGGGCGATCAGCCCCAGCATTTT. Translation: CASSLDSQGDQPQHF. Full variable domain (missing parts from reference TRBV7-8 and TRBJ1-5): GAGVSQSPRYKVAKRGQDVALRCDPISGHVSLFWYQQALGQGPEFLTYFQNEAQLDKSGLPSDRFFAERPEGSVSTLKIQRTQQEDSAVYLCASSLDSQGDQPQHFGDGTRLSIL.